These T cell receptor beta chains were read from a single sample in a study of CD8 T cells in Susac syndrome. TCRdb analysed the immunoSEQ multiplex PCR reads with MiXCR anew, one entry per CDR3 protein. The profile shows 200,000 to 250,000 distinct CDR3 sequences, 94% of them singletons. The sample consisted of CD4+ T cells from PBMCs. These receptors all come from a human donor with Susac syndrome. CDR3s include the opening cysteine and the closing phenylalanine or tryptophan. The D gene is left open where the match is weak. Where a row states a size, it is once, few, many or the class of an expanded clone; other rows omit it.

size	V	D	J	CDR3	DNA
-	TRBV6-5	-	TRBJ2-7	CASSPQGGSYEQYF	TGTGCCAGCAGTCCTCAGGGGGGCTCCTACGAGCAGTACTTC
-	TRBV25-1	-	TRBJ1-6	CASSGPRLGSPLHF	TGTGCCAGCAGTGGACCCAGGCTCGGATCACCCCTCCACTTT
-	TRBV5-1	-	TRBJ1-3	CASSLTTEGNTIYF	TGCGCCAGCAGCCTCACGACAGAGGGAAACACCATATATTTT
-	TRBV3-1	-	TRBJ1-3	CASSHGSAGNTIYF	TGTGCCAGCAGCCATGGCAGTGCTGGAAACACCATATATTTT
-	TRBV20-1	-	TRBJ1-1	CSAETGITEAFF	TGCAGTGCTGAAACAGGTATAACTGAAGCTTTCTTT
-	TRBV2	-	TRBJ1-3	CASSEDTIYF	TGTGCCAGCAGTGAGGACACCATATATTTT
-	TRBV6-1	TRBD1	TRBJ2-6	CASRRQGASGANVLTF	TGTGCCAGCAGGAGGCAGGGGGCTAGTGGGGCCAACGTCCTGACTTTC
-	TRBV6-5	TRBD1	TRBJ2-7	CASSWTGPSYEQYF	TGTGCCAGCAGTTGGACAGGGCCCTCCTACGAGCAGTACTTC
-	TRBV29-1	-	TRBJ2-7	CSVEVPGALYEQYF	TGCAGCGTTGAAGTACCAGGGGCTCTCTACGAGCAGTACTTC
few	TRBV15	TRBD1	TRBJ1-2	CATSRGRDRGYGYTF	TGTGCCACCAGCAGGGGCCGGGACAGGGGCTATGGCTACACCTTC
-	TRBV20-1	-	TRBJ2-5	CSASPIRAEGGETQYF	TGCAGTGCTAGTCCCATCAGGGCGGAGGGTGGGGAGACCCAGTACTTC
-	TRBV3-1	-	TRBJ2-4	CASSPVGGWAKNIQYF	TGTGCCAGCAGCCCTGTGGGGGGCTGGGCCAAAAACATTCAGTACTTC
-	TRBV6-1	-	TRBJ2-6	CASRQGGSGANVLTF	TGTGCCAGCAGACAGGGAGGTTCTGGGGCCAACGTCCTGACTTTC
-	TRBV28	TRBD1	TRBJ2-1	CASSSYSTGSYNEQFF	TGTGCCAGCAGTTCCTATTCGACAGGGTCGTACAATGAGCAGTTCTTC
-	TRBV2	-	TRBJ1-4	CASRISLGEKLFF	TGTGCCAGCAGGATTTCCCTCGGGGAAAAACTGTTTTTT
-	TRBV3-1	-	TRBJ2-7	CASSQDAVTYEQYF	TGTGCCAGCAGCCAAGATGCGGTTACCTACGAGCAGTACTTC
-	TRBV20-1	-	TRBJ2-5	CSASGAAQETQYF	TGCAGTGCTAGTGGGGCAGCCCAAGAGACCCAGTACTTC
-	TRBV20-1	-	TRBJ1-1	CSALPGLQNTEAFF	TGCAGTGCCCTCCCGGGACTGCAGAACACTGAAGCTTTCTTT
-	TRBV20-1	-	TRBJ1-4	CSARDLGVGLFF	TGCAGTGCTAGAGATTTGGGGGTGGGACTGTTTTTT
-	TRBV20-1	-	TRBJ2-1	CSAQKRAAETFF	TGCAGTGCACAGAAGCGAGCGGCGGAAACGTTCTTC
-	TRBV2	-	TRBJ2-6	CARGSPGGGGANVLTF	TGTGCCAGGGGATCACCTGGGGGCGGTGGGGCCAACGTCCTGACTTTC
-	TRBV12-3/TRBV12-4	TRBD2	TRBJ2-5	CASSLSGGEETQYF	TGTGCCAGCAGTTTGAGCGGGGGGGAAGAGACCCAGTACTTC
-	TRBV25-1	-	TRBJ1-2	CASSVSNREGYTF	TGTGCCAGCAGTGTCTCCAACAGGGAAGGCTACACCTTC
-	TRBV12-3/TRBV12-4	-	TRBJ1-1	CASSWGWAGTEAFF	TGTGCCAGCAGTTGGGGCTGGGCGGGCACTGAAGCTTTCTTT
-	TRBV20-1	TRBD1	TRBJ1-6	CSARGGTVAYNSPLHF	TGCAGTGCTAGAGGAGGGACAGTTGCCTATAATTCACCCCTCCACTTT
-	TRBV2	-	TRBJ1-1	CASSIQGTTEAFF	TGTGCCAGCAGTATACAGGGTACCACTGAAGCTTTCTTT
once	TRBV5-1	-	TRBJ1-1	CASSSAGVELNTEAFF	TGCGCCAGCAGCTCGGCGGGCGTAGAGCTGAACACTGAAGCTTTCTTT